One T cell receptor beta chain is described in this entry. This specimen belongs to a study of blood T cell repertoires in COVID-19. Sequencing was performed with immunoSEQ multiplex PCR; in TCRdb, only in-frame clones are kept and a portion is missing. Here the sample spans approximately 70,000 clones, less than 95% being singletons. Sequencing was carried out using peripheral blood. The sequence came from an older woman with active COVID-19.

This chain's CDR3 is CASGGQNNQPQHF. The DNA of the CDR3 is TGTGCCAGCGGGGGACAGAACAATCAGCCCCAGCATTTT. The V and J genes are TRBV16 and TRBJ1-5; 7 nucleotides agree with TRBD1. Germline values: CDR1 KGHSY, CDR2 FQNENV. With 8 bases clipped from V and 3 bases from J, the junction kept 4 bases outside the gene matches. The CDR3 totals 13 residues.